Below are 2 T cell receptor beta chains sequenced from a single sample in a study of T cells in women clearing cervical HPV infection. Produced via immunoSEQ multiplex PCR; TCRdb's table is partial and in-frame only. The sample has tens of thousands of clones; the top ten hold under 6.5%. The sample was blood buffy coat. These receptors were collected from a woman between 18 and 75 years old with a cervical HPV16 infection that either progressed to CIN3+ or cleared (not recorded which).

Worth noting for this clone: The read terminates 3 residues ahead of where the CDR3 ends, so the germline J gene completes it. The chain joins TRBV19 to TRBJ1-2, with 7 bases fitting TRBD1. Germline V gene sequence: CDR1 LNHDA, CDR2 SQIVND (reference sequence). This CDR3 comprises 15 residues. CDR3 sequence reads: CASSIDTGVFDGYTF. The DNA read from the CDR3 is TGTGCCAGTAGTATAGATACAGGGGTATTCGACGGC.

Note on this clone: Read coverage stops 3 residues before the CDR3 terminus; the germline J gene supplies the remainder. The chain joins TRBV28 to TRBJ2-3, with 8 bases lining up with TRBD2. Trimming removed 6 bases from V and 4 bases from J; junction bases left unmatched: 12. Germline values: CDR1 MDHEN, CDR2 SYDVKM. The CDR3 is 16 residues long. This chain's CDR3 is CASSVPSGGAADTQYF. The CDR3 DNA, read in part, is TGTGCCAGCAGCGTCCCTTCGGGGGGGGCGGCAGATACG.